Presented here are 29 T cell receptor beta chains from one specimen sequenced in a study of control samples from healthy donors and cancer patients. This table comes from immunoSEQ multiplex PCR, and its TCRdb copy is limited to in-frame clones, with some not included. The sample has about 98,000 clones; 70% to 80% are singletons. Source material: blood. These receptors were taken from a woman aged 30 to 39 in good health.

This clone was seen only a few times. CDR3 sequence reads: CASSLMKGYTF. The CDR3 nucleotides are TGTGCCAGCAGCTTAATGAAGGGCTACACCTTC. The chain recombines TRBV7-2 with TRBJ1-2; no firm D call. Trimming removed 2 bases from V and 8 bases from J, with 6 bases in between. Looked up from germline, CDR1 is SGHTA and CDR2 is FQGNSA. The CDR3 length is 11 residues.

The CDR3 sequence is CASSVVAGDNEQFF. For the CDR3, the DNA is TGTGCCAGCAGCGTAGTTGCGGGGGACAATGAGCAGTTCTTC. This sequence joins TRBV9 and TRBJ2-1; 7 bases are shared with TRBD2. Germline loops: CDR1 SGDLS, CDR2 YYNGEE. V lost 0 bases and J lost 5; bases outside the gene matches: 2. The CDR3 is 14 residues long.

The gene calls are TRBV29-1 and TRBJ1-2; D gene uncertain. V gave up 3 bases and J gave up 6 bases, with 8 bases separating them. CDR3 length: 11 residues. Per the germline V gene, CDR1 is SQVTM and CDR2 is ANQGSEA. The CDR3 DNA reads TGCAGCGTTGAGGGGTCCCATGGCTACACCTTC. Encoded protein: CSVEGSHGYTF.

In this sample, this clone turned up once. The genes are TRBV12-3 or TRBV12-4 and TRBJ1-1; 8 bases map to TRBD1. V trimming: 7 bases; J trimming: 4 bases; junction bases outside the gene matches: 5. The CDR3 loop spans 13 amino acids. The CDR3 nucleotides read TGTGCCAGCACCCGTACAGGGGGCACTGAAGCTTTCTTT. The encoded protein is CASTRTGGTEAFF.

Only one count was recorded for this clone. The genes are TRBV7-2 and TRBJ2-1, with D possibly called TRBD1 or TRBD2 (5 bases each). V dropped 1 base and J dropped 3 bases, with 13 bases sitting between them. The CDR3 spans 16 residues. The germline V gene has CDR1 SGHTA and CDR2 FQGNSA. The CDR3 here is CASSLDGGLLYNEQFF. CDR3 DNA: TGTGCCAGCAGCTTAGATGGGGGTCTCCTCTACAATGAGCAGTTCTTC.

The gene calls are TRBV9 and TRBJ1-5; unclear D gene. The CDR3 totals 13 residues. With 0 bases removed from V and 9 bases from J, the gap between germline ends came to 10 bases. The germline V gene has CDR1 SGDLS and CDR2 YYNGEE. The CDR3 DNA reads as TGTGCCAGCAGCGTAGCGCTGGACGGGCCCCAGCATTTT. It yields the protein CASSVALDGPQHF.

In its sample, this clone was seen a few times. V is TRBV10-2 and J is TRBJ2-3; 10 positions agree with TRBD2. Germline CDR1 reads WSHSY; CDR2 reads SAAADI. The CDR3 sequence is 17 residues long. Losses at the gene ends were 7 bases for V and 0 bases for J; bases not matched to a gene: 10. The DNA for the CDR3 is TGCGCCAGCATTTTCTCCAGCGGGGGGGGAAGCACAGATACGCAGTATTTT. It codes for CASIFSSGGGSTDTQYF.

The chain couples TRBV9 to TRBJ2-7; 8 bases map to TRBD1. CDR3 length: 15 residues. Trimming took 4 bases from V and 2 from J; bases not matched to a gene: 8. Germline V CDR1 and CDR2: SGDLS, YYNGEE. The DNA of the CDR3 is TGTGCCAGCAGCACGGGGACAGGATATACCTACGAGCAGTACTTC. Amino acid sequence: CASSTGTGYTYEQYF.

V and J are TRBV30 and TRBJ2-1, with D possibly TRBD1 on 6 matching bases. CDR1 and CDR2 from the germline V gene are GTSNPN and SVGIG (reference sequence). V was cut by 1 base and J by 3 bases, with 10 bases left in between. CDR3 length equals 14 residues. Written as DNA, the CDR3 is TGTGCCTGGAGTGGGGACACAATCTACAATGAGCAGTTCTTC. Translated: CAWSGDTIYNEQFF.

The genes are TRBV5-4 and TRBJ2-1; the match to TRBD2 covers 15 bases. This CDR3 has 17 residues. V was pared by 0 bases and J by 9 bases, with 7 bases of the junction left unmatched. Germline V gene data show CDR1 as SGHNT and CDR2 as YYREEE (reference sequence). The CDR3 coding sequence is TGTGCCAGCAGCTTGGGTGGACTAGCGGGGGGGCCAACTGAGCAGTTCTTC. Amino acid sequence: CASSLGGLAGGPTEQFF. The variable domain in full, with the rest retrieved from reference TRBV5-4 and TRBJ2-1, is ETGVTQSPTHLIKTRGQQVTLRCSSQSGHNTVSWYQQALGQGPQFIFQYYREEENGRGNFPPRFSGLQFPNYSSELNVNALELDDSALYLCASSLGGLAGGPTEQFFGPGTRLTVL.

As regards this clone: The same CDR3 arises from other DNA sequences in this sample as well. This CDR3 is CASSYLRTGGSYGYTF. DNA for the CDR3: TGTGCCAGCAGTTACTTACGGACAGGCGGGAGCTATGGCTACACCTTC. This chain uses TRBV6-5 with TRBJ1-2; TRBD1 aligns across 7 bases. The germline V gene has CDR1 MNHEY and CDR2 SVGAGI. The junction had 9 bases not matched to a gene; V was cut back by 1 base and J by 4 bases. This CDR3 comprises 16 residues.

The rearrangement uses TRBV29-1 and TRBJ1-2; no clear D. V lost 7 bases and J 4 bases, leaving 10 bases between the germline ends. The germline V gene encodes CDR1 SQVTM and CDR2 ANQGSEA. The CDR3 has 11 amino acids. As DNA, the CDR3 is TGCAGCGACAGTTCCGGCTATGGCTACACCTTC. Residues: CSDSSGYGYTF.

The chain couples TRBV19 to TRBJ2-1; TRBD2 aligns across 11 bases. V was pared by 5 bases and J by 10 bases, with 13 bases of the junction left unmatched. The V gene's germline CDR1 is LNHDA and CDR2 SQIVND (reference sequence). CDR3 length equals 16 residues. The CDR3 spells CASSPSLAGGLGEQFF. The CDR3 coding sequence is TGTGCCAGTAGTCCCTCCCTAGCGGGGGGCCTGGGGGAGCAGTTCTTC.

The V gene is TRBV3-1 (or the pseudogene TRBV3-2), the J gene TRBJ1-2; D possibly corresponds to TRBD1 (5 bases). Germline CDR1 and CDR2: LGHDT and YNNKEL (reference sequence). V was pared by 2 bases and J by 6 bases, with 10 bases between. The CDR3 has 13 residues. CDR3 region: CASSQRAGDGYTF. The CDR3, as DNA: TGTGCCAGCAGCCAAAGGGCGGGGGATGGCTACACCTTC.

The chain recombines TRBV7-8 with TRBJ1-2; D remains ambiguous. V lost 5 bases and J lost 5, with 12 bases in between. The CDR3 is 13 amino acids. CDR1 and CDR2 (germline): SGHVS, FQNEAQ. CDR3 sequence (DNA): TGTGCCAGCAGCCCGCGCAGAGTATATGGCTACACCTTC. This sequence encodes CASSPRRVYGYTF.

The gene calls are TRBV12-3 or TRBV12-4 and TRBJ1-1, with D possibly TRBD1 on 5 matching bases. V gave up 6 bases and J gave up 1 base, with 9 bases separating them. The CDR3 is 13 residues long. DNA of the CDR3: TGTGCCAGCAGACCCGGGGGGAACACTGAAGCTTTCTTT. Its translation is CASRPGGNTEAFF.

There are a few counts of this clone. CDR3 in DNA: TGTGCCAGCAGCCAAAGACCGAACCGAGTCGCCGGGGAGCTGTTTTTT. Translated, it gives CASSQRPNRVAGELFF. The J gene is TRBJ2-2, the V gene TRBV11-2; D is undetermined. This CDR3 is built from 16 residues. The germline CDR1 and CDR2 sequences are SGHAT and FQNNGV. Deletions cut 5 bases from V and 6 bases from J, with 19 bases between.

There are a few counts of this clone. The rearrangement uses TRBV6-1 and TRBJ2-7; a weak D match, TRBD1 (5 bases). This CDR3 comprises 16 residues. V was clipped by 2 bases and J by 2 bases, with 16 bases between them. Germline V lookup: CDR1 MNHNS, CDR2 SASEGT. This CDR3 reads CASSESKGAYPYEQYF. The DNA of the CDR3 is TGTGCCAGCAGTGAATCAAAAGGGGCCTATCCCTACGAGCAGTACTTC.

The chain recombines TRBV5-4 with TRBJ2-5; TRBD2 matches at 12 bases. Trimming at V came to 4 bases and at J to 2 bases, leaving 3 bases not matched to a gene. Germline values: CDR1 SGHNT, CDR2 YYREEE (reference sequence). There are 15 residues in the CDR3. DNA of the CDR3: TGTGCCAGCAGCCCAGGACTAGCGGGGCAAGAGACCCAGTACTTC. Its translation: CASSPGLAGQETQYF.

The chain employs TRBV30 and TRBJ1-2; D might be TRBD1 (6 bases). Germline V lookup: CDR1 GTSNPN, CDR2 SVGIG (reference sequence). This CDR3 is built from 14 residues. The V end was cut by 6 bases, the J end by 4 bases, with 18 bases between. The CDR3 loop reads CACGPTWGAYGYTF. In DNA, the CDR3 is TGTGCCTGTGGTCCCACATGGGGGGCCTATGGCTACACCTTC.

The chain employs TRBV6-6 and TRBJ2-3, with a tentative D call TRBD2 (5 bases). The CDR3 has 13 amino acids. V was trimmed by 7 bases and J by 2 bases, leaving 10 bases between them. CDR1 and CDR2 (germline): MNHNY, SVGAGI (reference sequence). CDR3 amino acids: CASNRGSTDTQYF. The CDR3 DNA reads TGTGCCAGCAATCGGGGATCCACAGATACGCAGTATTTT.

The chain carries TRBV12-3 or TRBV12-4 and TRBJ1-1, with 8 bases identical to TRBD1. Trimming took 3 bases from V and 5 from J; bases not matched to a gene: 2. This CDR3 region has 13 residues. The CDR3 DNA sequence: TGTGCCAGCAGTTTCAACAGGGGGACTGAAGCTTTCTTT. It encodes CASSFNRGTEAFF.

About this clone itself: Other DNA sequences in the sample encode the same CDR3. The genes are TRBV9 and TRBJ2-3; 12 bases align to TRBD2. Trimming took 0 bases from V and 4 from J; bases not matched to a gene: 0. The CDR3 runs 15 residues. Per the germline V gene, CDR1 is SGDLS and CDR2 is YYNGEE. The CDR3 reads CASSVGLAGADTQYF. Written as DNA, the CDR3 is TGTGCCAGCAGCGTAGGACTAGCGGGGGCAGATACGCAGTATTTT.

J is TRBJ2-1 and V is TRBV24-1; tentative D call: TRBD1 (6 bases). The CDR3 extends over 15 amino acids. From germline, CDR1 is KGHDR and CDR2 SFDVKD. The V end lost 3 bases, the J end lost 4 bases, and 12 bases lay between the germline ends. The CDR3 bases are TGTGCCACCAGTGATCCGATCGGGACATACAATGAGCAGTTCTTC. This gives the protein CATSDPIGTYNEQFF.

A few counts support this clone. The CDR3 protein is CASRITGVNEQFF. The CDR3 DNA reads TGTGCCAGCAGAATAACAGGAGTCAATGAGCAGTTCTTC. The chain combines TRBV2 with TRBJ2-1, with TRBD1 as a possible D gene (5 bases). Germline-derived CDR1 and CDR2 are SNHLY and FYNNEI. The CDR3 sequence is 13 residues long. Trimming pared 6 bases from V and 6 bases from J, leaving 12 bases between.

V and J are TRBV7-2 and TRBJ2-3; D unclear. Germline CDR1 and CDR2: SGHTA and FQGNSA. The CDR3 length is 15 residues. Trimming shortened V by 2 bases and J by 2 bases, and 11 bases separated the two germline ends. The CDR3 DNA reads as TGTGCCAGCAGCTTAATGGGTATCTCCACAGATACGCAGTATTTT. Protein product: CASSLMGISTDTQYF.

This rearrangement joins TRBV29-1 to TRBJ1-6, with D perhaps TRBD1 (6 bases). The CDR3 extends over 14 amino acids. Looked up from germline, CDR1 is SQVTM and CDR2 is ANQGSEA. V gave up 6 bases and J gave up 7 bases, with 16 bases separating them. CDR3 sequence reads: CSVASGGGNSPLHF. DNA for the CDR3: TGCAGCGTGGCCTCGGGGGGCGGCAATTCACCCCTCCACTTT.

V is TRBV5-6 and J is TRBJ2-2, with D perhaps TRBD1 (6 bases). The V gene lost 4 bases and the J gene lost 2 bases, with 12 bases spanning the gap. From germline, CDR1 is SGHDT and CDR2 YYEEEE. The CDR3 covers 15 residues. The CDR3 region has the DNA TGTGCCAGCAGCCGCGACAGGAGCAACACCGGGGAGCTGTTTTTT. It specifies CASSRDRSNTGELFF.

The chain recombines TRBV6-2 or TRBV6-3 with TRBJ1-5; 7 bases match TRBD1. The CDR3 is 14 amino acids. Germline V gene sequence: CDR1 MNHEY, CDR2 SVGEGT. V was clipped by 5 bases and J by 3 bases; unmatched bases: 4. The CDR3 nucleotides read TGTGCCAGCAGTGTGACAGGGCCCAATCAGCCCCAGCATTTT. It codes for CASSVTGPNQPQHF.